These 16 T cell receptor beta chains share one sample of origin, sequenced in a study of T cells after yellow fever vaccination. TCRdb re-derived calls from the 5' RACE reads in MiXCR, one entry per CDR3 protein. The table has some 300,000 distinct CDR3 sequences, approximately 3.9% seen once. This material consisted of PBMCs, taken on the day of the yellow fever booster vaccination. The origin of the receptors is a young man who received the YFV17D yellow fever vaccine.

CDR3 residues: CSAKGPSNYNEQFF. In nucleotides, the CDR3 is TGCAGTGCTAAGGGGCCGTCCAACTACAATGAGCAGTTCTTC. The J gene is TRBJ2-1, the V gene TRBV20-1, with D perhaps TRBD1 (5 bases). Germline CDR1 and CDR2: DFQATT and SNEGSKA (reference sequence). The V end was cut by 4 bases, the J end by 3 bases, with 13 bases between. The CDR3 length is 14 residues.

This chain links TRBV28 with TRBJ1-6; unclear D gene. The CDR3 has 13 residues. Trimming left V 1 base short and J 7 bases short, with 5 bases between. In germline, CDR1 is MDHEN, CDR2 SYDVKM. The CDR3 here is CASSLSGNSPLHF. The CDR3 bases are TGTGCCAGCAGTTTATCGGGGAATTCACCCCTCCACTTT.

This clonotype occurred many times. The chain joins TRBV12-3 or TRBV12-4 to TRBJ2-2; no reliable D call. Between the trimmed V and J ends, which lost 2 bases and 0 bases, there was a span of 7 bases. The CDR3 is 15 residues long. The CDR3 protein is CASSLYQTNTGELFF. The CDR3 DNA sequence: TGTGCCAGCAGTTTATACCAGACGAACACCGGGGAGCTGTTTTTT.

This clonotype has a count of ten or more. This rearrangement joins TRBV5-1 to TRBJ1-1; D is uncertain. This CDR3 contains 14 residues. CDR1 and CDR2 from the germline V gene are SGHRS and YFSETQ. V shed 4 bases and J shed 3 bases, with 13 bases lying between them. The CDR3 here is CASSRSGEDTEAFF. DNA of the CDR3: TGCGCCAGCAGCCGTTCCGGTGAGGACACTGAAGCTTTCTTT.

In the case of this clonotype: A much larger clone lies a single base off, so this may be a read error. The conserved phenylalanine or tryptophan is not found at the CDR3 terminus, so this likely reflects a read error. This chain links TRBV5-5 with TRBJ2-5; 8 bases are shared with TRBD2. V shed 4 bases, J shed 5 bases, and the junction held 13 bases outside the gene matches. Germline V lookup: CDR1 SGHKS, CDR2 YYEKEE (reference sequence). There are 16 residues in the CDR3. CDR3 amino acids: CASSQEGGGPGETQYL. The CDR3 DNA reads as TGTGCCAGCAGCCAGGAGGGCGGGGGGCCGGGGGAGACCCAGTACTTG.

This clonotype was found a few times. This chain links TRBV18 with TRBJ2-7, with 7 bases fitting TRBD1. CDR1 and CDR2 (germline): KGHSH, LQKENI. The J segment lost 2 bases and the V segment lost 3 bases, leaving 4 bases of the junction unmatched. CDR3 length: 14 residues. CDR3 loop: CASSPRQGTYEQYV. In DNA form, the CDR3 reads TGTGCCAGCTCACCTAGACAGGGAACCTACGAGCAGTACGTC.

This clonotype was observed a few times. The chain carries TRBV27 and TRBJ2-7; D is perhaps TRBD1 (6 bases). From germline, CDR1 is MNHEY and CDR2 SMNVEV (reference sequence). Trimming removed 3 bases at V and 8 bases at J, with 17 bases between. This CDR3 is built from 14 residues. The CDR3 loop is CASSFGGGGTKQYF. CDR3 nucleotide sequence: TGTGCCAGCAGTTTTGGTGGGGGCGGTACGAAGCAGTACTTC.

The chain recombines TRBV12-3 or TRBV12-4 with TRBJ1-4; maybe TRBD1 (6 bases). CDR3 length equals 14 residues. The V end was cut by 3 bases, the J end by 3 bases, with 8 bases between. Here the CDR3 DNA reads TGTGCCAGCAGTTTGAAGGGGGCTAATGAAAAACTGTTTTTT. It is translated as CASSLKGANEKLFF.

This clonotype occurred many times. The chain carries TRBV7-2 and TRBJ2-3; D perhaps matches TRBD2 (5 bases). V was clipped by 3 bases and J by 6 bases, with 10 bases between them. Per germline, CDR1 SGHTA and CDR2 FQGNSA. The CDR3 loop spans 13 amino acids. This CDR3 reads CASSFGNWDTQYF. For the CDR3, the DNA is TGTGCCAGCAGCTTCGGGAATTGGGATACGCAGTATTTT. The variable domain in full, completed from reference TRBV7-2 and TRBJ2-3, reads GAGVSQSPSNKVTEKGKDVELRCDPISGHTALYWYRQSLGQGLEFLIYFQGNSAPDKSGLPSDRFSAERTGGSVSTLTIQRTQQEDSAVYLCASSFGNWDTQYFGPGTRLTVL.

This clonotype showed up many times. The chain has TRBV5-6 and TRBJ2-7; 9 bases agree with TRBD1. Germline loops: CDR1 SGHDT, CDR2 YYEEEE. Trimming at V came to 4 bases and at J to 0 bases, leaving 8 bases not matched to a gene. The CDR3 consists of 16 residues. CDR3 region: CASSPGTGTASYEQYV. DNA of the CDR3: TGTGCCAGCAGCCCAGGGACAGGGACCGCCTCCTACGAGCAGTACGTC.

This clonotype was counted only a few times. The gene calls are TRBV4-3 and TRBJ2-3; no firm D call. The germline V and J ends were trimmed by 0 bases and 0 bases, with 7 bases remaining between them. The germline gives CDR1 LGHNA, CDR2 YSLEER. This CDR3 spans 15 amino acids. CDR3: CASSQEPTSTDTQYF. CDR3 DNA: TGCGCCAGCAGCCAAGAGCCTACTAGCACAGATACGCAGTATTTT.

The V and J genes are TRBV20-1 and TRBJ2-2; possible D gene TRBD2, 7 bases. CDR3 size: 13 residues. Per the germline V gene, CDR1 is DFQATT and CDR2 is SNEGSKA (reference sequence). Between the trimmed V and J ends, which lost 8 bases and 4 bases, there was a span of 14 bases. CDR3 DNA sequence: TGCAGTCTGGAGGGGGGGCCCACCGGGGAGCTGTTTTTT. This sequence encodes CSLEGGPTGELFF.

This clonotype was recorded many times. This sequence joins TRBV4-3 and TRBJ2-6, with D hard to call. CDR3 length: 16 residues. From germline, CDR1 is LGHNA and CDR2 YSLEER. V was pared by 1 base and J by 3 bases, with 10 bases between. The CDR3 loop is CASSQVGIGGANVLTF. The CDR3, as DNA: TGCGCCAGCAGCCAAGTCGGTATTGGTGGGGCCAACGTCCTGACTTTC.

The CDR3 DNA reads TGTGCCAGCAGCAGAAGTAGGCAGGGGAAGACCTACGAGCAGTACTTC. Protein: CASSRSRQGKTYEQYF. J is TRBJ2-7 and V is TRBV21-1; the table's D gene call, TRBD1, was not cross checked with the DNA. TRBV21-1 is marked as a pseudogene. The CDR3 is 16 amino acids.

The chain couples TRBV6-5 to TRBJ1-1; D might be TRBD1 (5 bases). Germline V gives CDR1 MNHEY, CDR2 SVGAGI. The CDR3 extends over 15 amino acids. Trimming took off 5 bases at V and 4 bases at J, with 17 bases between the two ends. CDR3 sequence (DNA): TGTGCCAGCAGTGACAGACAGAGGAGAAGCACTGAAGCTTTCTTT. Amino acid sequence: CASSDRQRRSTEAFF.

J is TRBJ1-1 and V is TRBV5-1; 7 bases are a match to TRBD1. The CDR3 loop spans 13 amino acids. V lost 3 bases, J lost 6 bases, and 5 bases stayed unmatched. Germline CDR1 is SGHRS and CDR2 is YFSETQ. The CDR3 spells CASSSWGTAEAFF. The CDR3 nucleotides read TGCGCCAGCAGCTCTTGGGGGACAGCTGAAGCTTTCTTT. The full variable domain, its missing parts supplied by reference TRBV5-1 and TRBJ1-1, is KAGVTQTPRYLIKTRGQQVTLSCSPISGHRSVSWYQQTPGQGLQFLFEYFSETQRNKGNFPGRFSGRQFSNSRSEMNVSTLELGDSALYLCASSSWGTAEAFFGQGTRLTVV.